A selection of T cell receptor beta chains follows, all from one sample in a study of blood T cell repertoires in COVID-19. Clones were sequenced by immunoSEQ multiplex PCR, and TCRdb holds only the in-frame ones, with some missing. This sample yields hundreds of thousands of clones, of which 91% are seen a single time; roughly 3.5% belongs to the top ten. Sequencing was performed on peripheral blood. All receptors derive from a woman aged 18-35 years who had recovered from COVID-19. Each CDR3 is given with its conserved first and last residue. D genes are given only for firm matches. A clone size is listed for some rows: how often the clone was seen (once, few, many), or a class if it is expanded.

DNA | CDR3 | length | size | J | V | D
TGTGCCAGCAGCTTCCTAGCGGGAGGGCCGGGTGAGCAGTTCTTC | CASSFLAGGPGEQFF | 15 | once | TRBJ2-1 | TRBV7-9 | TRBD2
TGCGCCAGCAGCTTGATAGCGGGAGGCCTCGGGAATGAGCAGTTCTTC | CASSLIAGGLGNEQFF | 16 | once | TRBJ2-1 | TRBV5-1 | TRBD2
TGTGCCAGCAGCTTAGTAGTAAGCCCGGTACTGAACACCGGGGAGCTGTTTTTT | CASSLVVSPVLNTGELFF | 18 | NA | TRBJ2-2 | TRBV7-9 | NA
TGTGCCAGCAGCTGGACTAGCGGGACCTACAATGAGCAGTTCTTC | CASSWTSGTYNEQFF | 15 | NA | TRBJ2-1 | TRBV11-2 | TRBD2
TGCGCCAGCAGTGATCTTCTCAGGGGGCTCGGGGAGCAGTTCTTC | CASSDLLRGLGEQFF | 15 | NA | TRBJ2-1 | TRBV10-2 | TRBD1
TGTGCCAGCAGTTACGAGGGGCGGGACGTCTACAATGAGCAGTTCTTC | CASSYEGRDVYNEQFF | 16 | NA | TRBJ2-1 | TRBV6-5 | NA
TGCGCCAGCAGGGGGTCTAGCGACTCTGGGGCCAACGTCCTGACTTTC | CASRGSSDSGANVLTF | 16 | NA | TRBJ2-6 | TRBV5-1 | NA
TGTGCCAGCAGCCTAATAAACAGGGAATCGAACACTGAAGCTTTCTTT | CASSLINRESNTEAFF | 16 | NA | TRBJ1-1 | TRBV7-6 | NA
TGCGCCAGCAGCCAAGATGGGGACAGGGGGGGTTCTAATGAAAAACTGTTTTTT | CASSQDGDRGGSNEKLFF | 18 | NA | TRBJ1-4 | TRBV4-3 | TRBD1
TGTGCCAGCAGTGAATTGTCTCAGGGTGACAGCTTAGCTAATCAGCCCCAGCATTTT | CASSELSQGDSLANQPQHF | 19 | NA | TRBJ1-5 | TRBV6-1 | NA
TGTGCCAGCAGCCAAGGGACAGGGTGGTATGGCTACACCTTC | CASSQGTGWYGYTF | 14 | NA | TRBJ1-2 | TRBV14 | TRBD1
TGTGCCAGCTCACCACTCCGGAGACAGAGCTATAATTCACCCCTCCACTTT | CASSPLRRQSYNSPLHF | 17 | NA | TRBJ1-6 | TRBV18 | NA
TGCGCCAGCAGTCAATCCGGCTACCGGGGGGGCACAGATACGCAGTATTTT | CASSQSGYRGGTDTQYF | 17 | NA | TRBJ2-3 | TRBV23-1 | TRBD2
TGTGCCAGCTCCCCGGGGGTCGCCACCGGGGAGCTGTTTTTT | CASSPGVATGELFF | 14 | NA | TRBJ2-2 | TRBV18 | NA
TGTGCCAGCAGCCTAGATCCGGGACTAGCGGGAGTCGGTGAGCAGTTCTTC | CASSLDPGLAGVGEQFF | 17 | NA | TRBJ2-1 | TRBV7-2 | TRBD2
TGTGCCATCAGGTACAGGGGGCGAGATACTGAAGCTTTCTTT | CAIRYRGRDTEAFF | 14 | NA | TRBJ1-1 | TRBV10-3 | TRBD1
TGTGCCAGCAGCGTAGGTGGGGGCTCCGGAAACACCATATATTTT | CASSVGGGSGNTIYF | 15 | NA | TRBJ1-3 | TRBV9 | NA
TGTGCCAGCAGCGTAGCTTTACAGGGCTCTGGAAACACCATATATTTT | CASSVALQGSGNTIYF | 16 | NA | TRBJ1-3 | TRBV9 | NA
TGTGCCACCAGTGATTTCGACGGGGGAGTCACCGGGGAGCTGTTTTTT | CATSDFDGGVTGELFF | 16 | NA | TRBJ2-2 | TRBV24-1 | NA
TGTGCCACCAGTGATTTGGAGGCGGGAGAGCAGTTCTTC | CATSDLEAGEQFF | 13 | NA | TRBJ2-1 | TRBV24-1 | NA
TGTGCCAGCAGCTTTTCGGGACTAGCCACCGGGGAGCTGTTTTTT | CASSFSGLATGELFF | 15 | NA | TRBJ2-2 | TRBV7-2 | TRBD2
TGTGCCAGCAGCCGCTTTGAGGGCGGCTACAATGAGCAGTTCTTC | CASSRFEGGYNEQFF | 15 | NA | TRBJ2-1 | TRBV6-5 | NA
TGTGCCAGCTCCCATCGAGGCCCCTACAATGAGCAGTTCTTC | CASSHRGPYNEQFF | 14 | NA | TRBJ2-1 | TRBV6-5 | NA
TGTGCCAGCAGCCTGACAGGGGTAGATTCACCCCTCCACTTT | CASSLTGVDSPLHF | 14 | NA | TRBJ1-6 | TRBV11-2 | TRBD1
TGTGCCAGCAGCAGAGTACGGGAAACCACTCGCACAGATACGCAGTATTTT | CASSRVRETTRTDTQYF | 17 | NA | TRBJ2-3 | TRBV7-2 | NA
TGTGCCAGCAGCTCTTCGTCTGGTGGCCGGGGAGATACGCAGTATTTT | CASSSSSGGRGDTQYF | 16 | NA | TRBJ2-3 | TRBV9 | NA
TGTGCCATCAGTGAGCTGGACAGGGAGAGGTATGGCTACACCTTC | CAISELDRERYGYTF | 15 | NA | TRBJ1-2 | TRBV10-3 | TRBD1
TGTGCCAGCAGTTCACCCAACAGGAACTATGGCTACACCTTC | CASSSPNRNYGYTF | 14 | once | TRBJ1-2 | TRBV27 | NA
TGCGCCAGCAGCTATACTTCGGGAGCAGCGAACACTGAAGCTTTCTTT | CASSYTSGAANTEAFF | 16 | NA | TRBJ1-1 | TRBV5-1 | NA
TGCGCCAGCAGCCAAATGACACATCTCTACAATGAGCAGTTCTTC | CASSQMTHLYNEQFF | 15 | NA | TRBJ2-1 | TRBV4-1 | NA
TGTGCCAGCAGCTTATATCCTGAGGGCTCTGGGGCCAACGTCCTGACTTTC | CASSLYPEGSGANVLTF | 17 | NA | TRBJ2-6 | TRBV5-6 | NA
TGTGCCAGCAGGAACAGGGATCTAGCGGGAGACGAGCAGTTCTTC | CASRNRDLAGDEQFF | 15 | NA | TRBJ2-1 | TRBV2 | TRBD2
TGCGCCAGCAGCTTGGGGCCTTGGAGGCCCCAGGGGAATGAGCAGTTCTTC | CASSLGPWRPQGNEQFF | 17 | NA | TRBJ2-1 | TRBV5-1 | NA
TGTGCCAGCAGCTCGAGGAGGGGAGGAAACCAAGAGACCCAGTACTTC | CASSSRRGGNQETQYF | 16 | NA | TRBJ2-5 | TRBV11-3 | NA
TGTGCCAGCAGTTACGACACAGGGGAATTTGGGTACACCTTC | CASSYDTGEFGYTF | 14 | NA | TRBJ1-2 | TRBV6-5 | TRBD1
TGTGCCAGCAGCCTAATAAGCGGTACCGGGGGGCTGTTTTTT | CASSLISGTGGLFF | 14 | NA | TRBJ2-2 | TRBV3-1/TRBV3-2 | NA
TGTGCCAGCACCCCTTTAGGACAGGGACTAGCCAAAAACATTCAGTACTTC | CASTPLGQGLAKNIQYF | 17 | NA | TRBJ2-4 | TRBV28 | TRBD1
TGTGCCAGCAGTTTCCTTAAACAGGGTCGAGGCTACACCTTC | CASSFLKQGRGYTF | 14 | NA | TRBJ1-2 | TRBV27 | NA
TGTGCCAGCAGGGAGGGTGTCGCTGAAGCTTTCTTT | CASREGVAEAFF | 12 | NA | TRBJ1-1 | TRBV7-9 | NA
TGTGCCAGCAGCTCTAGAGAGGTAGTCTACAATGAGCAGTTCTTC | CASSSREVVYNEQFF | 15 | NA | TRBJ2-1 | TRBV7-9 | NA
TGTGCCAGCAGCTTAGTTGATAGCGGAACCTACAATGAGCAGTTCTTC | CASSLVDSGTYNEQFF | 16 | NA | TRBJ2-1 | TRBV11-3 | NA
TGTGCCAGCAGTGCGGCAGGAACGCATGGCTACACCTTC | CASSAAGTHGYTF | 13 | NA | TRBJ1-2 | TRBV25-1 | NA
TGTGCCAGCAGTTCCCAGGGGGCGCGGGGCACTGAAGCTTTCTTT | CASSSQGARGTEAFF | 15 | once | TRBJ1-1 | TRBV6-2/TRBV6-3 | TRBD1
TGTGCCAGCAGACTAGCGGGAGGGCCCGGGGAGCTGTTTTTT | CASRLAGGPGELFF | 14 | NA | TRBJ2-2 | TRBV2 | TRBD2
TGTGCCAGCTCACCACGACAGTCGTATGAAAAACTGTTTTTT | CASSPRQSYEKLFF | 14 | NA | TRBJ1-4 | TRBV18 | NA
TGTGCCAGCAGCTCCACACACAGGTTGGGCTATGGCTACACCTTC | CASSSTHRLGYGYTF | 15 | once | TRBJ1-2 | TRBV11-3 | NA
TGTGCCAGCAAACGGGGGACAGGGGCGCCCGGGGAGCTGTTTTTT | CASKRGTGAPGELFF | 15 | NA | TRBJ2-2 | TRBV6-5 | TRBD1
TGTGCCAGCAGCTTAGTGGGGACAGGAGTCATAAATTCACCCCTCCACTTT | CASSLVGTGVINSPLHF | 17 | NA | TRBJ1-6 | TRBV11-3 | TRBD1
TGCGCCAGCAGCCCCGAAAGCCGCCCAACCACCGGGGAGCTGTTTTTT | CASSPESRPTTGELFF | 16 | NA | TRBJ2-2 | TRBV4-1 | NA
TGTGCCAGCAGCTTACAAGCCCAGGGGGCGTCCACAGATACGCAGTATTTT | CASSLQAQGASTDTQYF | 17 | NA | TRBJ2-3 | TRBV7-2 | TRBD1
TGTGCCACCAGCAGAAGACTAGCGGGAGGTCGAGAGACCCAGTACTTC | CATSRRLAGGRETQYF | 16 | NA | TRBJ2-5 | TRBV15 | TRBD2
TGTGCCAGCAGTCGTCACAGGGGAGGTGAGCAGTATTTT | CASSRHRGGEQYF | 13 | NA | TRBJ2-3 | TRBV6-2/TRBV6-3 | NA
TGTGCCTGGAGTTCCAGGGTGTGGAACACTGAAGCTTTCTTT | CAWSSRVWNTEAFF | 14 | NA | TRBJ1-1 | TRBV30 | NA